One and the same sample provided the 18 T cell receptor beta chains below, sequenced in a study of early T cells in non-severe SARS-CoV-2 infection. TCRdb analysed the 5' RACE reads with MiXCR anew, one entry per CDR3 protein. Of fewer than 100,000 distinct CDR3 sequences in the sample, about 13% were seen once. The sample consisted of whole blood. These receptors were taken from an adult who was a healthcare worker with PCR-confirmed SARS-CoV-2 infection or an uninfected control (not recorded which).

For this clonotype: A read error is possible here, since a much larger clone lies one base away. The chain joins TRBV20-1 to TRBJ2-2; 10 bases align to TRBD1. The CDR3 covers 18 residues. Germline CDR1 is DFQATT and CDR2 is SNEGSKA (reference sequence). CDR3 sequence reads: CSGTKTGGAIPDAGELIF. The DNA for the CDR3 is TGCAGTGGCACAAAGACAGGGGGCGCGATTCCGGACGCCGGGGAGCTGATTTTT.

This clonotype turned up a few times. V and J are TRBV27 and TRBJ2-2, with 7 bases fitting TRBD1. The germline CDR1 and CDR2 sequences are MNHEY and SMNVEV (reference sequence). The V gene end was trimmed by 6 bases and the J gene end by 8 bases; junction bases not matched to a gene: 9. The CDR3 runs to 14 residues. The chain's CDR3 is CASRGDRARGELFF. In nucleotides, the CDR3 is TGTGCCAGCAGGGGCGACAGGGCTCGGGGGGAGCTGTTTTTT.

The chain has TRBV12-3 or TRBV12-4 and TRBJ1-1; D perhaps matches TRBD1 (5 bases). Trimming left V 8 bases short and J 1 base short, with 14 bases between. The CDR3 is 14 residues long. The CDR3 is CASSVGDSNTEAFF. The CDR3 bases are TGTGCCAGCTCGGTCGGGGACTCGAACACTGAAGCTTTCTTT.

This clonotype appeared many times. The chain recombines TRBV20-1 with TRBJ2-3; a weak D match, TRBD2 (6 bases). V lost 2 bases to trimming and J lost 4 bases, with 19 bases between them. This CDR3 region has 16 residues. CDR1 DFQATT and CDR2 SNEGSKA come from the germline V gene (reference sequence). The CDR3 here is CSARPSLAWGADTQYF. The CDR3 nucleotides read TGCAGTGCTAGACCTTCCCTAGCGTGGGGGGCAGATACGCAGTATTTT.

The CDR3 protein is CASSLGLAGLTFF. The CDR3, as DNA: TGCGCCAGCAGCTTAGGACTAGCGGGGCTGACGTTCTTC. This chain joins TRBV5-1 and TRBJ2-1, with 12 bases fitting TRBD2. The J segment lost 15 bases and the V segment lost 2 bases, leaving 6 bases of the junction unmatched. The CDR3 extends over 13 amino acids. Germline V gene data show CDR1 as SGHRS and CDR2 as YFSETQ. The full variable domain, in which reference TRBV5-1 and TRBJ2-1 provide the parts outside the CDR3, is KAGVTQTPRYLIKTRGQQVTLSCSPISGHRSVSWYQQTPGQGLQFLFEYFSETQRNKGNFPGRFSGRQFSNSRSEMNVSTLELGDSALYLCASSLGLAGLTFFGPGTRLTVL.

Ten or more counts support this clonotype. The rearrangement uses TRBV27 and TRBJ1-2, with TRBD1 identical over 8 bases. Trimming removed 4 bases from V and 10 bases from J; junction bases left unmatched: 8. Germline lookup yields CDR1 MNHEY and CDR2 SMNVEV (reference sequence). The CDR3 runs 13 residues. The DNA of the CDR3 is TGTGCCAGCAGTTCGTGGGGACAGGAGGACTACACCTTC. The encoded protein is CASSSWGQEDYTF.

This clonotype came up a few times. The chain has TRBV24-1 and TRBJ2-5, with 9 bases aligning to TRBD1. CDR1 is KGHDR and CDR2 is SFDVKD in the germline V gene. V lost 1 base and J lost 5; bases outside the gene matches: 7. There are 16 residues in the CDR3. The CDR3 region has the DNA TGTGCCACCAGTGATTTCGGCACAGGGGGCGTTGAGACCCAGTACTTC. Translating gives CATSDFGTGGVETQYF.

The gene calls are TRBV29-1 and TRBJ2-7; no clear D gene. Germline assignment: CDR1 SQVTM and CDR2 ANQGSEA. The CDR3 is made up of 14 amino acids. Trimming took off 7 bases at V and 6 bases at J, with 22 bases between the two ends. CDR3 nucleotides: TGCAGCGCTTCTACAGACTCTCCTCGCGGCGAGCAGTACTTC. Amino acids: CSASTDSPRGEQYF.

This clonotype appeared many times. This rearrangement joins TRBV10-1 to TRBJ2-3; D perhaps matches TRBD1 (5 bases). Germline lookup yields CDR1 WNHNN and CDR2 SYGVQD (reference sequence). Trimming took off 4 bases at V and 2 bases at J, with 10 bases between the two ends. The CDR3 has 14 amino acids. The CDR3 region is CASSADTHTDTQYF. The CDR3 coding sequence is TGCGCCAGCAGTGCGGACACCCACACAGATACGCAGTATTTT.

This clonotype turned up a few times. The V and J genes are TRBV7-2 and TRBJ2-5; possibly TRBD1 for D (5 bases). V dropped 6 bases and J dropped 2 bases, with 13 bases sitting between them. Germline V gene sequence: CDR1 SGHTA, CDR2 FQGNSA. The CDR3 length is 14 residues. CDR3 nucleotides: TGTGCCAGCAGGAGTCGACAGTTTCAAGAGACCCAGTACTTC. This encodes CASRSRQFQETQYF.

J is TRBJ1-2 and V is TRBV15; D gene uncertain. The CDR3 has 14 residues. Deletions cut 1 base from V and 4 bases from J, with 10 bases between. The germline V gene encodes CDR1 LNHNV and CDR2 YYDKDF (reference sequence). In nucleotides, the CDR3 is TGTGCCACCAGCAGAGTACAAGGCCGCTATGGCTACACCTTC. Residues: CATSRVQGRYGYTF.

At least ten counts were recorded for this clonotype. The V and J genes are TRBV6-2 or TRBV6-3 and TRBJ1-1, with no clear D. V shed 2 bases and J shed 2 bases, with 9 bases lying between them. The CDR3 extends over 14 amino acids. Germline CDR1 MNHEY, CDR2 SVGEGT. The CDR3 region has the DNA TGTGCCAGCAGTTACAACAGAAATAACACTGAAGCTTTCTTT. Its translation is CASSYNRNNTEAFF.

This clonotype appeared many times. One junction end does not reproduce the germline sequence, and a read error may be involved. This chain links TRBV7-7 with TRBJ2-5; D might be TRBD2 (6 bases). The length of the CDR3 is 15 residues. CDR1 SSHAT and CDR2 FNYEAQ come from the germline V gene (reference sequence). DNA of the CDR3: TGTGCTAGCAGTGTTTCCGGCGGGATCCAAGAGACCCAGTACTTC. It encodes CASSVSGGIQETQYF.

This clonotype occurred many times. The V and J genes are TRBV25-1 and TRBJ2-3, with D possibly being TRBD2 (5 bases). This CDR3 has 13 residues. Trimming took 1 base from V and 10 from J, leaving 12 bases between them. Germline CDR1 is MGHDK and CDR2 is SYGVNS. The CDR3 loop is CASSELTGFAQYF. CDR3 bases: TGTGCCAGCAGTGAATTAACGGGATTTGCGCAGTATTTT.

Ten or more counts support this clonotype. The chain recombines TRBV20-1 with TRBJ1-1, with 9 bases identical to TRBD1. Germline V gene sequence: CDR1 DFQATT, CDR2 SNEGSKA (reference sequence). This CDR3 is built from 15 residues. V was pared by 3 bases and J by 5 bases, with 10 bases of the junction left unmatched. The CDR3 sequence is CSASSGQGIGTEAFF. CDR3 nucleotide sequence: TGCAGTGCTAGTTCGGGACAGGGTATCGGTACTGAAGCTTTCTTT.

A word on this clonotype: This may come from a read error, since a much larger clone is one base off. V usage is TRBV7-6 and J usage is TRBJ1-2; maybe TRBD1 (5 bases). The germline V gene has CDR1 SGHVS and CDR2 FNYEAQ. The CDR3 has 16 residues. Trimming removed 3 bases from V and 8 bases from J, with 22 bases in between. CDR3 amino acids: CASSLGSGTATGGYTF. In DNA, the CDR3 is TGTGCCAGCAGCTTGGGTTCCGGGACGGCGACGGGCGGCTACACCTTC.

The J gene is TRBJ1-2, the V gene TRBV27; the match to TRBD1 covers 8 bases. Germline values: CDR1 MNHEY, CDR2 SMNVEV (reference sequence). V dropped 3 bases and J dropped 6; count of bases not matched to a gene: 9. The CDR3 is 15 amino acids. DNA for the CDR3: TGTGCCAGCAGTTTCTTGGGACAGGAAGATCATGGCTACACCTTC. Its translation is CASSFLGQEDHGYTF.

As for this clonotype: A read error is possible here, since a much larger clone lies one base away. This chain connects TRBV29-1 to TRBJ1-1; 7 bases match TRBD1. V dropped 2 bases and J dropped 1; count of bases not matched to a gene: 10. This CDR3 is built from 16 residues. Per germline, CDR1 SQVTM and CDR2 ANQGSEA. CDR3 sequence (DNA): TGCAGCGTTGAACCTCGAGGGGGCCGGACGAACACTGAAGCTTTCTTT. It translates to CSVEPRGGRTNTEAFF.